Below are 24 T cell receptor beta chains sequenced from a single sample in a study of control samples from healthy donors and cancer patients. The table came from immunoSEQ multiplex PCR; TCRdb's copy has only in-frame clones and leaves some out. This sample has about 150,000 clones; about 94% occur once, and the top ten carry 7.5% to 8.5%. The sample comprised blood. The source is a woman aged 40 to 49 in good health.

This clone has a single count. The CDR3 loop is CASSHRDRADTQYF. The CDR3 DNA is TGTGCCAGCAGTCACAGGGATAGGGCGGATACGCAGTATTTT. V and J are TRBV6-6 and TRBJ2-3, with a tentative D call TRBD1 (6 bases). The CDR3 is 14 residues long. CDR1 and CDR2 from the germline V gene are MNHNY and SVGAGI (reference sequence). V was clipped by 5 bases and J by 6 bases, with 15 bases between them.

The genes are TRBV7-2 and TRBJ1-2, with 10 bases that match TRBD1. This CDR3 is built from 17 residues. CDR1 and CDR2 from the germline V gene are SGHTA and FQGNSA. J lost 5 bases, V lost 5 bases, and 14 bases had no gene match. CDR3 bases: TGTGCCAGCAGCCCGACGACAGGGGGCGTTCGGGGATATGGCTACACCTTC. Its translation: CASSPTTGGVRGYGYTF.

The chain has TRBV18 and TRBJ1-1, with D tentatively TRBD1 (5 bases). V was cut by 0 bases and J by 0 bases, with 11 bases left in between. The CDR3 sequence is 16 residues long. Germline V gene data show CDR1 as KGHSH and CDR2 as LQKENI. The CDR3 sequence: CASSPPILTVNTEAFF. The CDR3 DNA follows: TGTGCCAGCTCACCACCCATCCTGACAGTGAACACTGAAGCTTTCTTT.

V usage is TRBV4-2 and J usage is TRBJ2-1, with 9 bases aligning to TRBD2. The CDR3 extends over 12 amino acids. From germline, CDR1 is LGHNA and CDR2 YNFKEQ. The trim removed 0 bases at V and 14 bases at J, leaving 2 bases unmatched. In nucleotides, the CDR3 is TGTGCCAGCAGCCAAGATGCGGGGGGGGAGTTCTTC. It encodes CASSQDAGGEFF.

The J gene is TRBJ1-5, the V gene TRBV7-7; D remains unclear. Germline V gives CDR1 SSHAT, CDR2 FNYEAQ (reference sequence). Trimming took 5 bases from V and 3 from J, leaving 20 bases between them. CDR3 length: 17 residues. The CDR3 sequence is CASSLRTDGGFNQPQHF. The CDR3 region has the DNA TGTGCCAGCAGCCTACGCACTGACGGAGGTTTCAATCAGCCCCAGCATTTT. The variable domain in full, completed from reference TRBV7-7 and TRBJ1-5, reads GAGVSQSPRYKVTKRGQDVTLRCDPISSHATLYWYQQALGQGPEFLTYFNYEAQPDKSGLPSDRFSAERPEGSISTLTIQRTEQRDSAMYRCASSLRTDGGFNQPQHFGDGTRLSIL.

This clone was picked up one time. The chain links TRBV9 to TRBJ2-5; 12 positions match TRBD2. The ends lost 3 bases at V and 4 bases at J; junction bases unmatched: 4. The CDR3 sequence is 15 residues long. Germline CDR1 reads SGDLS; CDR2 reads YYNGEE. As DNA, the CDR3 is TGTGCCAGCAGCGGATCTAGCGGGAGGGGAGAGACCCAGTACTTC. Its translation is CASSGSSGRGETQYF.

In its sample, this clone was seen a few times. The J gene is TRBJ1-3, the V gene TRBV30; D call uncertain. This CDR3 comprises 15 residues. Germline CDR1 is GTSNPN and CDR2 is SVGIG (reference sequence). V dropped 0 bases and J dropped 0 bases, with 9 bases sitting between them. The chain's CDR3 is CAWSVMRASGNTIYF. CDR3 DNA: TGTGCCTGGAGTGTAATGAGGGCCTCTGGAAACACCATATATTTT.

V gene TRBV4-3 combines with J gene TRBJ2-5; no clear D gene. This CDR3 region has 15 residues. Per germline, CDR1 LGHNA and CDR2 YSLEER. The V end lost 0 bases, the J end lost 2 bases, and 10 bases lay between the germline ends. This CDR3 reads CASSQDFLTQETQYF. In DNA form, the CDR3 reads TGCGCCAGCAGCCAAGACTTCCTTACACAAGAGACCCAGTACTTC.

This chain joins TRBV5-1 and TRBJ2-7; 10 bases agree with TRBD1. CDR1 and CDR2 from the germline V gene are SGHRS and YFSETQ. The CDR3 totals 15 residues. The trim removed 3 bases at V and 2 bases at J, leaving 5 bases unmatched. The CDR3 DNA is TGCGCCAGCAGCTCCCCGGACAGGGGGGCCTACGAGCAGTACTTC. This sequence encodes CASSSPDRGAYEQYF.

The chain carries TRBV30 and TRBJ1-3, with TRBD1 matching over 9 bases. The CDR3 runs to 18 residues. J gave up 6 bases and V 2 bases, and 17 bases lay outside the gene matches. The germline V gene has CDR1 GTSNPN and CDR2 SVGIG (reference sequence). CDR3 protein: CAWSRGTRTGASQNTIYF. The DNA for the CDR3 is TGTGCCTGGAGTCGAGGGACCCGGACAGGGGCCTCCCAAAACACCATATATTTT.

The chain has TRBV6-6 and TRBJ1-6; 7 bases line up with TRBD1. Germline V gene sequence: CDR1 MNHNY, CDR2 SVGAGI (reference sequence). This CDR3 has 14 amino acids. V lost 6 bases to trimming and J lost 9 bases; unmatched junction nucleotides: 8. CDR3 nucleotide sequence: TGTGCCAGCAGAAACACAGGGGAGGTTTCACCCCTCCACTTT. It is translated as CASRNTGEVSPLHF.

The chain has TRBV7-9 and TRBJ2-3; TRBD1 is a possible D gene (6 bases). In germline, CDR1 is SEHNR, CDR2 FQNEAQ (reference sequence). V gave up 5 bases and J gave up 2 bases, with 23 bases separating them. The CDR3 is made up of 18 amino acids. Here the CDR3 reads CASSGRVPLRGSTDTQYF. The CDR3 bases are TGTGCCAGCAGCGGCCGTGTGCCACTGAGGGGGTCCACAGATACGCAGTATTTT.

This clone was recorded only once. The chain uses TRBV25-1 and TRBJ2-3; a weak D match, TRBD1 (6 bases). The V end lost 0 bases, the J end lost 5 bases, and 18 bases lay between the germline ends. This CDR3 is 17 amino acids long. The germline CDR1 and CDR2 sequences are MGHDK and SYGVNS. The CDR3 nucleotides read TGTGCCAGCAGTGAATATGGGGCAGGGGTGTCCCAAGATACGCAGTATTTT. It yields the protein CASSEYGAGVSQDTQYF.

The rearrangement links TRBV19 to TRBJ2-5, with 12 bases lining up with TRBD2. V lost 1 base and J lost 3; bases outside the gene matches: 0. The germline V gene has CDR1 LNHDA and CDR2 SQIVND (reference sequence). This CDR3 spans 15 amino acids. In nucleotides, the CDR3 is TGTGCCAGTAGTATAGGGACTAGCGGGGAAGAGACCCAGTACTTC. Translation gives CASSIGTSGEETQYF. The variable domain in full, completed from reference TRBV19 and TRBJ2-5, reads DGGITQSPKYLFRKEGQNVTLSCEQNLNHDAMYWYRQDPGQGLRLIYYSQIVNDFQKGDIAEGYSVSREKKESFPLTVTSAQKNPTAFYLCASSIGTSGEETQYFGPGTRLLVL.

The chain is built from TRBV7-2 and TRBJ2-7; TRBD2 agrees at 12 bases. Germline loops: CDR1 SGHTA, CDR2 FQGNSA. The length of the CDR3 is 15 residues. V lost 7 bases and J lost 8; bases outside the gene matches: 12. This chain's CDR3 is CASTPGASGRAQQYF. CDR3 bases: TGTGCCAGCACCCCTGGGGCTAGCGGGAGGGCCCAGCAGTACTTC.

This chain links TRBV9 with TRBJ2-1; perhaps TRBD2 as D (5 bases). The CDR3 length is 16 residues. The V end was cut by 0 bases, the J end by 4 bases, with 14 bases between. The germline V gene encodes CDR1 SGDLS and CDR2 YYNGEE. The CDR3 DNA reads as TGTGCCAGCAGCGTAGGGGCAGGACTGGGGTACAATGAGCAGTTCTTC. It encodes CASSVGAGLGYNEQFF.

The chain joins TRBV4-3 to TRBJ1-2; D call uncertain. The V and J ends lost 1 base and 6 bases respectively, with 12 bases between them. This CDR3 is 14 amino acids long. The germline V gene has CDR1 LGHNA and CDR2 YSLEER. CDR3 in DNA: TGCGCCAGCAGCCAAGTCTCGAAGTGGGATGGCTACACCTTC. Its protein product is CASSQVSKWDGYTF.

The J gene is TRBJ1-4, the V gene TRBV7-8; tentative D call: TRBD1 (5 bases). The CDR3 totals 17 residues. Germline CDR1 is SGHVS and CDR2 is FQNEAQ. V shed 0 bases and J shed 4 bases, with 15 bases lying between them. CDR3 residues: CASSLARVASGNEKLFF. CDR3 coding DNA: TGTGCCAGCAGCTTAGCCAGGGTCGCCTCGGGTAATGAAAAACTGTTTTTT.

CDR3 protein: CASSPPREGEQYF. The CDR3 bases are TGTGCCAGCAGCCCTCCTAGGGAGGGCGAGCAGTACTTC. The chain employs TRBV7-9 and TRBJ2-7; 7 positions agree with TRBD2. The CDR3 runs 13 residues. From germline, CDR1 is SEHNR and CDR2 FQNEAQ (reference sequence). J gave up 6 bases and V 5 bases, and 7 bases lay outside the gene matches.

The V and J genes are TRBV5-1 and TRBJ1-1; perhaps TRBD1 as D (6 bases). Looked up from germline, CDR1 is SGHRS and CDR2 is YFSETQ. The CDR3 covers 16 residues. The germline V and J ends were trimmed by 6 bases and 0 bases, with 18 bases remaining between them. CDR3 residues: CASTPGDWGMNTEAFF. Here the CDR3 DNA reads TGCGCCAGCACACCAGGGGATTGGGGTATGAACACTGAAGCTTTCTTT.

The genes are TRBV27 and TRBJ1-1, with 7 bases aligning to TRBD1. CDR3 length: 16 amino acids. Germline V lookup: CDR1 MNHEY, CDR2 SMNVEV (reference sequence). The V gene end was trimmed by 5 bases and the J gene end by 0 bases; junction bases not matched to a gene: 9. CDR3 DNA: TGTGCCAGCAGTGATGCCGGGACAGCATTGAACACTGAAGCTTTCTTT. Translated, it gives CASSDAGTALNTEAFF.

The V and J genes are TRBV24-1 and TRBJ2-3, with a tentative D call TRBD1 (5 bases). V lost 1 base, J lost 5 bases, and 6 bases lay in between. This CDR3 comprises 13 residues. Germline V lookup: CDR1 KGHDR, CDR2 SFDVKD. The CDR3 bases are TGTGCCACCAGTGATTTAAGGGGAGATACGCAGTATTTT. Translated, it gives CATSDLRGDTQYF.

About this clone itself: One end of the junction is discordant with germline, which a read error may explain. The chain uses TRBV14 and TRBJ1-1, with D unclear. CDR3 length: 14 residues. From germline, CDR1 is SGHDN and CDR2 FVKESK. The CDR3 DNA reads as TGTGCCAGCAACCAAGACTATGAGGGCACTGAAGCTTTCTTT. It is translated as CASNQDYEGTEAFF.

The CDR3, as DNA: TGTGCCACCAGTGACAAACTAGCCGCCCCGACTACGAACCAGTACTTC. It translates to CATSDKLAAPTTNQYF. V and J are TRBV24-1 and TRBJ2-5, with D perhaps matching TRBD2 (6 bases). Trimming stripped 4 bases from V and 10 bases from J, with 24 bases between. CDR1 and CDR2 (germline): KGHDR, SFDVKD. This CDR3 contains 16 residues.